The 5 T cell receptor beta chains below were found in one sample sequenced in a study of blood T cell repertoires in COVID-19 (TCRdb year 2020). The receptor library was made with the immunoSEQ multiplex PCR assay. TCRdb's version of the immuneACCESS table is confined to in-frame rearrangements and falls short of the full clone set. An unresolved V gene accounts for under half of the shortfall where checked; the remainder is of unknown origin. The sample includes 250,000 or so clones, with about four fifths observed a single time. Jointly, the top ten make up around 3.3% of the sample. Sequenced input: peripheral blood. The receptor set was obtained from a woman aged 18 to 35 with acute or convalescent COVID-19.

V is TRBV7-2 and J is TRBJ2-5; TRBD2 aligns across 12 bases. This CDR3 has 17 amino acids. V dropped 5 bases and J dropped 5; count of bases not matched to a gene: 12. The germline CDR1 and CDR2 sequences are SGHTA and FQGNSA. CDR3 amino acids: CASSLLLAGGPRETQYF. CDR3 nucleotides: TGTGCCAGCAGCCTCTTACTAGCGGGAGGACCCAGGGAGACCCAGTACTTC.

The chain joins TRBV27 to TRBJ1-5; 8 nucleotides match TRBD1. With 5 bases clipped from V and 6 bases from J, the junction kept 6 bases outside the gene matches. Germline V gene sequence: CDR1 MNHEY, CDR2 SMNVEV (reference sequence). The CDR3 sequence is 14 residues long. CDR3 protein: CASSMGQVGQPQHF. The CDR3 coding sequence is TGTGCCAGCAGTATGGGACAGGTTGGTCAGCCCCAGCATTTT.

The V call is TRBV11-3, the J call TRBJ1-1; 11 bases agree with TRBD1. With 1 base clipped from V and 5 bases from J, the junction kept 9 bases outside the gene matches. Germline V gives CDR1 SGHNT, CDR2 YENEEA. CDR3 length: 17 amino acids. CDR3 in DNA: TGTGCCAGCAGCTTAGGGGGTGGACAGGGGGCGCGAACTGAAGCTTTCTTT. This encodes CASSLGGGQGARTEAFF.

The CDR3 region has the DNA TGTGCCAGCAGTCACAGGGCGGGACAGGGGGTATCTAACTATGGCTACACCTTC. Translation: CASSHRAGQGVSNYGYTF. The chain links TRBV6-6 to TRBJ1-2, with TRBD1 identical over 11 bases. The CDR3 has 18 amino acids. The V gene end was trimmed by 5 bases and the J gene end by 0 bases; junction bases not matched to a gene: 11. Germline assignment: CDR1 MNHNY and CDR2 SVGAGI (reference sequence).

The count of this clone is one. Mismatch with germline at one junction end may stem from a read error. The CDR3 nucleotides are TGCGCCACCAGCCGACTAGCGGGGAACACCGGGGAGCTGTTTTTT. It is translated as CATSRLAGNTGELFF. The gene calls are TRBV4-3 and TRBJ2-2; 10 positions match TRBD2. CDR3 size: 15 residues. CDR1 LGHNA and CDR2 YSLEER come from the germline V gene.